What follows describes a single T cell receptor (beta chain). TCRdb reprocessed the 5' RACE reads via MiXCR and lists one record per CDR3 protein. The repertoire holds about 25,000 distinct CDR3 sequences, with around 5% as singletons. The source of the sample is a study of early T cells in non-severe SARS-CoV-2 infection. Study background: The study sequenced bulk RNA from unsorted whole blood, with chains unpaired.

This CDR3 has 15 amino acids. J gave up 4 bases and V 1 base, and 3 bases lay outside the gene matches. In germline, CDR1 is SGHTA, CDR2 FQGTGA. Material for sequencing was whole blood. The chain uses TRBV7-3 and TRBJ1-1; 10 bases are shared with TRBD1. This sequence was found in an adult who was a healthcare worker with PCR-confirmed SARS-CoV-2 infection or an uninfected control (not recorded which). CDR3 sequence: CASSLMGQGSTEAFF. DNA of the CDR3: TGTGCCAGCAGCTTAATGGGACAGGGGAGCACTGAAGCTTTCTTT.